One and the same sample provided the 21 T cell receptor beta chains below, sequenced in a study of blood T cell repertoires in COVID-19. The assay was immunoSEQ multiplex PCR, and TCRdb's table has in-frame clones only and misses some. Counted here are around 91,000 clones, 79% occurring once; the ten biggest clones make up 18%. Sequencing input: peripheral blood. These receptors were collected from a woman aged 80 or over with active or convalescent COVID-19.

The J gene is TRBJ2-1, the V gene TRBV29-1; D possibly corresponds to TRBD2 (5 bases). There are 11 residues in the CDR3. Looked up from germline, CDR1 is SQVTM and CDR2 is ANQGSEA. V lost 5 bases to trimming and J lost 7 bases, with 9 bases between them. CDR3: CSVPERNEQFF. The CDR3 DNA is TGCAGCGTTCCGGAGCGGAATGAGCAGTTCTTC.

V gene TRBV11-3 combines with J gene TRBJ2-3; 11 positions match TRBD1. Germline loops: CDR1 SGHNT, CDR2 YENEEA. This CDR3 contains 16 residues. Trimming cost V 5 bases and J 3 bases; bases outside gene matches: 7. CDR3 amino acids: CASSIGQGADTDTQYF. As DNA, the CDR3 is TGTGCCAGCAGCATCGGACAGGGGGCGGATACAGATACGCAGTATTTT.

J is TRBJ2-1 and V is TRBV28; D not certain. The V end was cut by 7 bases, the J end by 9 bases, with 16 bases between. The CDR3 has 13 amino acids. In germline, CDR1 is MDHEN, CDR2 SYDVKM. Here the CDR3 DNA reads TGTGCCAGCACCCCAGTGCGGCCTCCTGAGCAGTTCTTC. The encoded protein is CASTPVRPPEQFF.

The chain links TRBV10-2 to TRBJ2-3, with a possible D match to TRBD2 (5 bases). The ends were cut back, 8 bases at V and 4 bases at J, with 19 bases in the middle. This CDR3 region has 15 residues. Germline-derived CDR1 and CDR2 are WSHSY and SAAADI. CDR3 sequence (DNA): TGCGCCAGCGGTGGGCTAGCCGGTGTGGCAGATACGCAGTATTTT. Translation gives CASGGLAGVADTQYF.

The rearrangement links TRBV7-8 to TRBJ1-5; 11 nucleotides align to TRBD1. J gave up 10 bases and V 1 base, and 9 bases lay outside the gene matches. The CDR3 runs 16 residues. CDR1 is SGHVS, CDR2 FQNEAQ, per germline. The DNA of the CDR3 is TGTGCCAGCAGCTTAGGGGACAGGGGGTTTATTGGACCCCAGCATTTT. Translated, it gives CASSLGDRGFIGPQHF. The full variable domain, its missing parts supplied by reference TRBV7-8 and TRBJ1-5, is GAGVSQSPRYKVAKRGQDVALRCDPISGHVSLFWYQQALGQGPEFLTYFQNEAQLDKSGLPSDRFFAERPEGSVSTLKIQRTQQEDSAVYLCASSLGDRGFIGPQHFGDGTRLSIL.

This clone was recorded only once. This sequence joins TRBV9 and TRBJ1-2, with 8 bases that match TRBD1. The CDR3 totals 15 residues. The V gene's germline CDR1 is SGDLS and CDR2 YYNGEE. V lost 0 bases and J lost 7; bases outside the gene matches: 8. CDR3 bases: TGTGCCAGCAGCGTAGAACCAGGGGGCGTGCGTGGCTACACCTTC. Amino acids: CASSVEPGGVRGYTF.

This chain uses TRBV27 with TRBJ2-7, with D possibly being TRBD1 (6 bases). The CDR3 is made up of 16 amino acids. Germline V lookup: CDR1 MNHEY, CDR2 SMNVEV (reference sequence). V lost 5 bases and J 4 bases, leaving 21 bases between the germline ends. The CDR3 sequence: CASSRGPPGASYEQYF. Here the CDR3 DNA reads TGTGCCAGCAGTCGGGGCCCTCCAGGGGCGTCGTACGAGCAGTACTTC.

The table lists this clone with a few counts. V and J are TRBV27 and TRBJ1-1; tentatively, D is TRBD1 (5 bases). Per germline, CDR1 MNHEY and CDR2 SMNVEV (reference sequence). V lost 5 bases to trimming and J lost 3 bases, with 19 bases between them. The CDR3 spans 16 residues. The CDR3 sequence is CASSATESLGHTEAFF. Written as DNA, the CDR3 is TGTGCCAGCAGTGCGACAGAATCCCTTGGGCACACTGAAGCTTTCTTT.

The V call is TRBV9, the J call TRBJ1-6; a possible D gene is TRBD1 (5 bases). The germline V gene has CDR1 SGDLS and CDR2 YYNGEE. The CDR3 runs to 15 residues. Trimming took off 3 bases at V and 8 bases at J, with 15 bases between the two ends. The CDR3 protein is CASSAGSGGYSPLHF. In nucleotides, the CDR3 is TGTGCCAGCAGCGCCGGGTCCGGGGGTTATTCACCCCTCCACTTT.

This rearrangement joins TRBV5-1 to TRBJ2-3; perhaps TRBD1 as D (5 bases). This CDR3 has 15 amino acids. Trimming cost V 4 bases and J 2 bases, with 14 bases left between them. Germline lookup yields CDR1 SGHRS and CDR2 YFSETQ. The CDR3 sequence: CASSLRQLVTDTQYF. CDR3 DNA: TGCGCCAGCAGCCTCCGACAGCTGGTCACAGATACGCAGTATTTT.

This clone was observed a few times. This chain links TRBV9 with TRBJ1-3; 7 bases are shared with TRBD1. V dropped 4 bases and J dropped 7; count of bases not matched to a gene: 8. Germline V gives CDR1 SGDLS, CDR2 YYNGEE. The CDR3 consists of 14 residues. The CDR3 spells CASSRPGQLNTIYF. The DNA of the CDR3 is TGTGCCAGCAGCAGGCCGGGACAGCTGAACACCATATATTTT.

This sequence joins TRBV6-5 and TRBJ1-6, with D possibly TRBD1 on 5 matching bases. V lost 6 bases and J 10 bases, leaving 13 bases between the germline ends. There are 13 residues in the CDR3. CDR1 is MNHEY and CDR2 is SVGAGI in the germline V gene. CDR3 nucleotides: TGTGCCAGCAGCCCAAGGGGTAACTCACCCCTCCACTTT. As protein: CASSPRGNSPLHF.

The rearrangement links TRBV4-2 to TRBJ2-1; TRBD2 matches 8 bases. V lost 1 base and J lost 9; bases outside the gene matches: 11. Germline lookup yields CDR1 LGHNA and CDR2 YNFKEQ. The CDR3 has 16 residues. The CDR3 region has the DNA TGTGCCAGCAGCCAAGGTAATAGCGGGATTAAGGGTGAGCAGTTCTTC. This sequence encodes CASSQGNSGIKGEQFF.

The chain couples TRBV28 to TRBJ1-1; no definite D call. Germline CDR1 is MDHEN and CDR2 is SYDVKM. The CDR3 loop spans 13 amino acids. V lost 6 bases and J lost 0, with 8 bases in between. The CDR3 DNA reads as TGTGCCAGCAGATATATTATGAACACTGAAGCTTTCTTT. As protein: CASRYIMNTEAFF.

The chain joins TRBV10-2 to TRBJ2-3; TRBD1 aligns across 7 bases. The CDR3 loop spans 12 amino acids. Losses at the gene ends were 6 bases for V and 9 bases for J; bases not matched to a gene: 6. Germline V gene data show CDR1 as WSHSY and CDR2 as SAAADI. Here the CDR3 reads CASRAGTVTQYF. CDR3 nucleotide sequence: TGCGCCAGCAGGGCCGGGACAGTAACGCAGTATTTT.

V and J are TRBV5-3 and TRBJ2-2, with TRBD2 identical over 10 bases. TRBV5-3 belongs to the ORF category, with a function that is uncertain. This CDR3 contains 16 residues. Trimming removed 4 bases from V and 2 bases from J; junction bases left unmatched: 5. For the CDR3, the DNA is TGTGCCAGAAGCGTCCTAGCGGGAGATAACACCGGGGAGCTGTTTTTT. This codes for CARSVLAGDNTGELFF.

The chain uses TRBV6-5 and TRBJ1-4, with TRBD1 identical over 9 bases. The CDR3 sequence is 15 residues long. In germline, CDR1 is MNHEY, CDR2 SVGAGI. The junction had 9 bases not matched to a gene; V was cut back by 6 bases and J by 7 bases. The CDR3 DNA sequence: TGTGCCAGCAGCTCCCATTCGGACAGGGGTGAAAAACTGTTTTTT. Translating it yields CASSSHSDRGEKLFF.

The V call is TRBV4-2, the J call TRBJ2-5, with D perhaps matching TRBD1 (6 bases). The CDR3 is made up of 14 amino acids. Germline loops: CDR1 LGHNA, CDR2 YNFKEQ. Deletions cut 3 bases from V and 1 base from J, with 9 bases between. The CDR3 bases are TGTGCCAGCAGCCATAAACAGGGCCAAGAGACCCAGTACTTC. Its translation: CASSHKQGQETQYF.

The CDR3 is CASSQEAGVGSPLHF. CDR3 DNA sequence: TGTGCCAGCAGCCAGGAGGCGGGGGTAGGTTCACCCCTCCACTTT. The chain is built from TRBV7-9 and TRBJ1-6; D perhaps matches TRBD1 (5 bases). The CDR3 sequence is 15 residues long. Germline CDR1 reads SEHNR; CDR2 reads FQNEAQ (reference sequence). Trimming shortened V by 5 bases and J by 9 bases, and 17 bases separated the two germline ends.

The chain has TRBV15 and TRBJ1-1, with a weak D call TRBD1 (6 bases). The V end was cut by 1 base, the J end by 4 bases, with 7 bases between. This CDR3 comprises 13 residues. CDR1 and CDR2 from the germline V gene are LNHNV and YYDKDF (reference sequence). The DNA of the CDR3 is TGTGCCACCAGCAGAGTAGGGGGCACTGAAGCTTTCTTT. Amino acid sequence: CATSRVGGTEAFF.

V usage is TRBV25-1 and J usage is TRBJ2-5; possible D gene TRBD1, 7 bases. CDR1 MGHDK and CDR2 SYGVNS come from the germline V gene. This CDR3 comprises 16 residues. V lost 1 base and J 0 bases, leaving 12 bases between the germline ends. The CDR3 DNA reads as TGTGCCAGCAGTGAATCTGGAGGGGGCGACCAAGAGACCCAGTACTTC. It encodes CASSESGGGDQETQYF.